This T cell receptor beta chain comes out of a study of blood T cells in healthy people across ages. Then a second PCR, running about 6 to 11 cycles, was carried out with a sample-barcoded 5' primer and a J-beta primer mix. Each CDR3 protein is one row after TCRdb ran MiXCR on the 5' RACE reads. The sample lists more than 1,400,000 distinct CDR3 sequences; roughly 40% were seen once. The germline CDR1 and CDR2 sequences are DFQATT and SNEGSKA (reference sequence). The CDR3 extends over 13 amino acids. The V end lost 5 bases, the J end lost 3 bases, and 11 bases lay between the germline ends. The clonotype comes from a woman younger than 35 in good health. This chain joins TRBV20-1 and TRBJ1-3; possible D gene TRBD1, 5 bases. The sequencing sample was made of blood. CDR3 nucleotides: TGCAGTGCTTCTCAGGGCGGTGGAAACACCATATATTTT. Translated, it gives CSASQGGGNTIYF.